This T cell receptor (beta chain) was obtained from a study of cytomegalovirus exposure and HLA in healthy donors. The primer mix had 60 Vbeta and 13 Jbeta primers. Repertoires were generated with immunoSEQ multiplex PCR, while TCRdb's copy carries only in-frame clones and drops some. The table has roughly 130,000 clones, around 70% seen once. The sequence came from a woman aged 40 to 50 in good health and CMV-seropositive. The sample consisted of PBMCs.

The CDR3 here is CASRRTSGSGETQYF. CDR3 bases: TGTGCCAGCAGAAGGACTAGCGGGAGTGGTGAGACCCAGTACTTC. This sequence joins TRBV6-6 and TRBJ2-5, with 13 bases matching TRBD2. Germline CDR1 and CDR2: MNHNY and SVGAGI (reference sequence). The CDR3 spans 15 residues. Losses at the gene ends were 6 bases for V and 5 bases for J; bases not matched to a gene: 6.